Listed here are 19 T cell receptor beta chains from one sample, sequenced in a study of shared clonotypes between healthy human individuals. In the naive CD8 group, cells lacked CD45RO and were positively selected for CCR7, so terminally differentiated effector memory CD45RA+ cells were left out. Clones were sequenced by immunoSEQ multiplex PCR, and TCRdb holds only the in-frame ones, with some missing. This table holds millions of clones, roughly 94% found once. The sample comprised naive CD8+ T cells sorted from blood. The origin of the receptors is a man aged 18 to 35 in good health.

This chain connects TRBV7-2 to TRBJ1-2, with D perhaps TRBD1 (5 bases). Trimming left V 5 bases short and J 4 bases short, with 20 bases between. The CDR3 is made up of 16 amino acids. Looked up from germline, CDR1 is SGHTA and CDR2 is FQGNSA. The CDR3, as DNA: TGTGCCAGCAGCCCCCTGGTCGGGGCCAGATCCTATGGCTACACCTTC. Its protein product is CASSPLVGARSYGYTF.

The chain joins TRBV6-1 to TRBJ1-5; D is perhaps TRBD1 (6 bases). CDR1 and CDR2 from the germline V gene are MNHNS and SASEGT. The length of the CDR3 is 16 residues. Trimming took off 0 bases at V and 2 bases at J, with 11 bases between the two ends. The CDR3 sequence: CASSEAPSGGNQPQHF. CDR3 bases: TGTGCCAGCAGTGAAGCGCCGTCAGGGGGCAATCAGCCCCAGCATTTT.

To note about this clone: The sample carries other DNA sequences with the same CDR3. The rearrangement joins TRBV2 to TRBJ2-1, with D unclear. There are 12 residues in the CDR3. In germline, CDR1 is SNHLY, CDR2 FYNNEI. Between the trimmed V and J ends, which lost 7 bases and 0 bases, there was a span of 4 bases. CDR3 coding DNA: TGTGCCAGCACTAGCTCCTACAATGAGCAGTTCTTC. Its translation is CASTSSYNEQFF. Looking up the rest from reference TRBV2 and TRBJ2-1 gives the full variable domain: EPEVTQTPSHQVTQMGQEVILRCVPISNHLYFYWYRQILGQKVEFLVSFYNNEISEKSEIFDDQFSVERPDGSNFTLKIRSTKLEDSAMYFCASTSSYNEQFFGPGTRLTVL.

V is TRBV19 and J is TRBJ2-1, with 7 positions matching TRBD2. V trimming: 1 base; J trimming: 3 bases; junction bases outside the gene matches: 3. Per germline, CDR1 LNHDA and CDR2 SQIVND (reference sequence). This CDR3 is 15 amino acids long. Here the CDR3 DNA reads TGTGCCAGTAGTATAGCGGCGGGGGACTACAATGAGCAGTTCTTC. Protein: CASSIAAGDYNEQFF.

The V gene is TRBV28, the J gene TRBJ1-6, with D tentatively TRBD1 (5 bases). The CDR3 is 16 amino acids. Germline loops: CDR1 MDHEN, CDR2 SYDVKM. With 1 base removed from V and 8 bases from J, the gap between germline ends came to 15 bases. DNA of the CDR3: TGTGCCAGCAGTTTATTGGGCCTTAGAGGGGATTCACCCCTCCACTTT. Amino acid sequence: CASSLLGLRGDSPLHF. Using reference TRBV28 and TRBJ1-6 for the parts outside the CDR3, the full variable domain is DVKVTQSSRYLVKRTGEKVFLECVQDMDHENMFWYRQDPGLGLRLIYFSYDVKMKEKGDIPEGYSVSREKKERFSLILESASTNQTSMYLCASSLLGLRGDSPLHFGNGTRLTVT.

The chain employs TRBV2 and TRBJ2-7; no clear D gene. V was shortened by 3 bases and J by 1 base, with 10 bases between the two germline ends. The CDR3 has 14 amino acids. Per the germline V gene, CDR1 is SNHLY and CDR2 is FYNNEI. CDR3 coding DNA: TGTGCCAGCAGTGAGTTTGACGGGTCCTACGAGCAGTACTTC. Amino acid sequence: CASSEFDGSYEQYF.

The chain has TRBV7-9 and TRBJ2-1, with 9 bases fitting TRBD1. V lost 8 bases to trimming and J lost 8 bases; unmatched junction nucleotides: 4. Germline lookup yields CDR1 SEHNR and CDR2 FQNEAQ (reference sequence). The CDR3 spans 12 residues. The CDR3 DNA sequence: TGTGCCAGCGGACAGGGGATTCATGAGCAGTTCTTC. It yields the protein CASGQGIHEQFF.

Note on this clone: Other DNA sequences from this sample encode an identical CDR3 as well. The chain's CDR3 is CASSYGDGSYEQYF. The CDR3 DNA follows: TGTGCCAGCAGTTACGGTGACGGGAGCTACGAGCAGTACTTC. J is TRBJ2-7 and V is TRBV6-5; TRBD2 might be the D (6 bases). V was trimmed by 2 bases and J by 3 bases, leaving 11 bases between them. The CDR3 runs 14 residues. The V gene's germline CDR1 is MNHEY and CDR2 SVGAGI.

This clone was detected once. This chain joins TRBV15 and TRBJ2-5; possible D gene TRBD2, 5 bases. The ends were cut back, 6 bases at V and 4 bases at J, with 15 bases in the middle. The CDR3 sequence is 14 residues long. The germline CDR1 and CDR2 sequences are LNHNV and YYDKDF (reference sequence). The CDR3 is CATRPPEGGETQYF. The CDR3, as DNA: TGTGCCACCAGGCCCCCGGAAGGAGGAGAGACCCAGTACTTC.

The rearrangement joins TRBV11-3 to TRBJ1-2; no firm D call. The length of the CDR3 is 12 residues. CDR1 and CDR2 (germline): SGHNT, YENEEA. Trimming took off 1 base at V and 6 bases at J, with 6 bases between the two ends. The CDR3 region has the DNA TGTGCCAGCAGCTTAGTGGGGAATGGCTACACCTTC. Translation gives CASSLVGNGYTF.

J is TRBJ2-3 and V is TRBV19; a weak D match, TRBD1 (5 bases). The CDR3 runs to 13 residues. CDR1 is LNHDA, CDR2 SQIVND, per germline (reference sequence). V was clipped by 5 bases and J by 3 bases, with 9 bases between them. This CDR3 is CASSPRQTDTQYF. The CDR3, as DNA: TGTGCCAGTAGTCCCAGACAGACAGATACGCAGTATTTT.

This rearrangement joins TRBV19 to TRBJ2-7, with D possibly called TRBD1 or TRBD2 (5 bases each). This CDR3 contains 14 residues. V was pared by 3 bases and J by 3 bases, with 12 bases between. CDR1 and CDR2 from the germline V gene are LNHDA and SQIVND (reference sequence). CDR3 coding DNA: TGTGCCAGTAGTATCCTAGTGGGGGACTACGAGCAGTACTTC. Translating it yields CASSILVGDYEQYF.

V usage is TRBV11-2 and J usage is TRBJ2-3, with D tentatively TRBD2 (6 bases). V was shortened by 10 bases and J by 2 bases, with 22 bases between the two germline ends. Germline CDR1 SGHAT, CDR2 FQNNGV. This CDR3 spans 16 amino acids. The CDR3 protein is CATTRFGSGYTDTQYF. Here the CDR3 DNA reads TGTGCCACCACGAGGTTTGGTAGCGGATACACAGATACGCAGTATTTT.

The J gene is TRBJ2-1, the V gene TRBV29-1; a possible D gene is TRBD2 (6 bases). CDR1 is SQVTM, CDR2 ANQGSEA, per germline. The CDR3 has 17 residues. V gave up 4 bases and J gave up 0 bases, with 19 bases separating them. This chain's CDR3 is CSVVGEGKDYSYNEQFF. The CDR3, as DNA: TGCAGCGTTGTAGGAGAAGGTAAGGACTACTCCTACAATGAGCAGTTCTTC.

The chain joins TRBV9 to TRBJ1-5; no clear D gene. The CDR3 contains 16 residues. CDR1 is SGDLS, CDR2 YYNGEE, per germline. Between the trimmed V and J ends, which lost 0 bases and 0 bases, there was a span of 10 bases. This CDR3 is CASSVAGTYSNQPQHF. The CDR3 coding sequence is TGTGCCAGCAGCGTAGCCGGTACCTATAGCAATCAGCCCCAGCATTTT. The full variable domain, rest sourced from reference TRBV9 and TRBJ1-5, is DSGVTQTPKHLITATGQRVTLRCSPRSGDLSVYWYQQSLDQGLQFLIQYYNGEERAKGNILERFSAQQFPDLHSELNLSSLELGDSALYFCASSVAGTYSNQPQHFGDGTRLSIL.

The chain employs TRBV5-6 and TRBJ2-1; 7 bases line up with TRBD2. The germline V gene has CDR1 SGHDT and CDR2 YYEEEE. Trimming cost V 0 bases and J 3 bases; bases outside gene matches: 6. The CDR3 sequence is 16 residues long. Here the CDR3 DNA reads TGTGCCAGCAGCTTGGCCGTCGCGGGAGTCTACAATGAGCAGTTCTTC. Encoded protein: CASSLAVAGVYNEQFF.

The gene calls are TRBV29-1 and TRBJ1-1; D may be TRBD1 (5 bases). The V end lost 8 bases, the J end lost 1 base, and 14 bases lay between the germline ends. Germline V gives CDR1 SQVTM, CDR2 ANQGSEA. There are 13 residues in the CDR3. CDR3 DNA sequence: TGCAGCTCGAGCGGAGGGGAGAACACTGAAGCTTTCTTT. Its protein product is CSSSGGENTEAFF. The complete variable domain, with remaining parts taken from reference TRBV29-1 and TRBJ1-1, reads SAVISQKPSRDICQRGTSLTIQCQVDSQVTMMFWYRQQPGQSLTLIATANQGSEATYESGFVIDKFPISRPNLTFSTLTVSNMSPEDSSIYLCSSSGGENTEAFFGQGTRLTVV.

The J gene is TRBJ1-1, the V gene TRBV7-9; unclear D gene. CDR3 length: 11 residues. CDR1 and CDR2 (germline): SEHNR, FQNEAQ (reference sequence). V lost 5 bases and J 3 bases, leaving 4 bases between the germline ends. CDR3 protein: CASSADTEAFF. CDR3 DNA sequence: TGTGCCAGCAGCGCGGACACTGAAGCTTTCTTT.

This clone was detected only a few times. The same CDR3 also results from other DNA sequences found in this sample. This chain connects TRBV19 to TRBJ2-5; no clear D. Germline CDR1 and CDR2: LNHDA and SQIVND (reference sequence). The CDR3 is 13 residues long. Trimming took 0 bases from V and 3 from J, leaving 5 bases between them. The CDR3 reads CASSIDSEETQYF. CDR3 coding DNA: TGTGCCAGTAGTATAGATTCAGAAGAGACCCAGTACTTC. Supplemented by reference TRBV19 and TRBJ2-5, the full variable domain reads DGGITQSPKYLFRKEGQNVTLSCEQNLNHDAMYWYRQDPGQGLRLIYYSQIVNDFQKGDIAEGYSVSREKKESFPLTVTSAQKNPTAFYLCASSIDSEETQYFGPGTRLLVL.